These 17 T cell receptor beta chains came from one sample sequenced in a study of shared clonotypes between healthy human individuals. Using immunoSEQ multiplex PCR, the repertoire was profiled, and TCRdb retains in-frame clones only, with some absent. The sample yields millions of clones, about 95% seen once. Material for sequencing was naive CD4+ T cells sorted from blood. Subset indicated: CD45RA+ positively selected. Receptors originate from a man aged 18 to 29 in good health.

With regard to this clone: The junction differs from germline at one of its ends, possibly a read error. This sequence joins TRBV7-7 and TRBJ2-1, with a weak D call TRBD2 (6 bases). Germline V CDR1 and CDR2: SSHAT, FNYEAQ (reference sequence). The CDR3 sequence is 15 residues long. CDR3 loop: CASSPSGLSPNEQFF. For the CDR3, the DNA is TGTGCTAGCAGCCCGTCGGGACTCTCTCCCAATGAGCAGTTCTTC.

Turning to this clone: One end of the junction varies from germline; a read error may be responsible. Other nucleotide sequences in the sample specify the same CDR3. V is TRBV5-1 and J is TRBJ2-3, with 7 nucleotides matching TRBD2. The CDR3 is 14 amino acids. Germline V gives CDR1 SGHRS, CDR2 YFSETQ. The CDR3 here is CASGLAGGTDTQYF. As DNA, the CDR3 is TGCGCCAGCGGCTTAGCGGGTGGCACAGATACGCAGTATTTT.

The DNA of the CDR3 is TGTGCCTGGAGCCCAACACAGGGAGGAGAGACCCAGTACTTC. It encodes CAWSPTQGGETQYF. The chain recombines TRBV30 with TRBJ2-5, with D possibly being TRBD1 or TRBD2 (6 bases each). V was shortened by 3 bases and J by 4 bases, with 15 bases between the two germline ends. CDR1 GTSNPN and CDR2 SVGIG come from the germline V gene (reference sequence). This CDR3 is 14 amino acids long. The full variable domain, in which reference TRBV30 and TRBJ2-5 provide the parts outside the CDR3, is SQTIHQWPATLVQPVGSPLSLECTVEGTSNPNLYWYRQAAGRGLQLLFYSVGIGQISSEVPQNLSASRPQDRQFILSSKKLLLSDSGFYLCAWSPTQGGETQYFGPGTRLLVL.

This clone was counted only a few times. The same CDR3 also results from other DNA sequences found in this sample. This rearrangement joins TRBV7-9 to TRBJ1-1, with TRBD1 as a possible D gene (6 bases). V was pared by 5 bases and J by 5 bases, with 12 bases between. Germline V gene sequence: CDR1 SEHNR, CDR2 FQNEAQ (reference sequence). This CDR3 is built from 13 residues. The CDR3 DNA reads TGTGCCAGCAGCCCAGGGGCTGGGACTGAAGCTTTCTTT. It yields the protein CASSPGAGTEAFF.

This clone is a singleton in its sample. The chain employs TRBV28 and TRBJ1-1; 10 bases map to TRBD1. The germline gives CDR1 MDHEN, CDR2 SYDVKM. Germline trimming cut 10 bases from V and 5 bases from J; bases unmatched to any gene: 7. The length of the CDR3 is 13 residues. CDR3 loop: CATRDRGLTEAFF. The CDR3 nucleotides read TGTGCCACCCGAGACAGGGGGCTAACTGAAGCTTTCTTT. Combining the CDR3 with reference TRBV28 and TRBJ1-1 gives the whole variable domain DVKVTQSSRYLVKRTGEKVFLECVQDMDHENMFWYRQDPGLGLRLIYFSYDVKMKEKGDIPEGYSVSREKKERFSLILESASTNQTSMYLCATRDRGLTEAFFGQGTRLTVV.

About this clone: Distinct nucleotide sequences in the sample also encode this CDR3. This sequence joins TRBV20-1 and TRBJ1-2; D unclear. CDR3 length: 11 residues. The V gene lost 0 bases and the J gene lost 2 bases, with 1 base spanning the gap. Germline V lookup: CDR1 DFQATT, CDR2 SNEGSKA (reference sequence). DNA of the CDR3: TGCAGTGCTAGAGAGAACTATGGCTACACCTTC. Amino acids: CSARENYGYTF.

The V and J genes are TRBV9 and TRBJ1-2; the D is unclear. This CDR3 has 14 amino acids. The germline CDR1 and CDR2 sequences are SGDLS and YYNGEE. V dropped 6 bases and J dropped 0 bases, with 12 bases sitting between them. The CDR3 nucleotides are TGTGCCAGCAACCCCCTCGCCACTAACTATGGCTACACCTTC. It yields the protein CASNPLATNYGYTF.

On this clone: Additional DNA sequences in this sample encode the identical CDR3. The chain recombines TRBV7-3 with TRBJ2-2, with 8 bases lining up with TRBD1. Losses at the gene ends were 4 bases for V and 5 bases for J; bases not matched to a gene: 3. The CDR3 has 14 amino acids. Per germline, CDR1 SGHTA and CDR2 FQGTGA. CDR3 nucleotide sequence: TGTGCCAGCAGCTCCGGACAGGGTACCGGGGAGCTGTTTTTT. Its translation is CASSSGQGTGELFF.

V gene TRBV5-1 combines with J gene TRBJ2-2, with a weak D call TRBD2 (6 bases). The germline CDR1 and CDR2 sequences are SGHRS and YFSETQ. The CDR3 covers 15 residues. Trimming took 3 bases from V and 3 from J, leaving 12 bases between them. Written as DNA, the CDR3 is TGCGCCAGCAGCTCCTCCGGGACTGACACCGGGGAGCTGTTTTTT. Translated: CASSSSGTDTGELFF.

The rearrangement uses TRBV18 and TRBJ2-3, with D tentatively TRBD1 or TRBD2 (5 bases each). Per the germline V gene, CDR1 is KGHSH and CDR2 is LQKENI. Trimming took off 3 bases at V and 2 bases at J, with 12 bases between the two ends. CDR3 length: 15 residues. The CDR3 DNA sequence: TGTGCCAGCTCACCTGGACTGGGGGACACAGATACGCAGTATTTT. It yields the protein CASSPGLGDTDTQYF.

J is TRBJ2-3 and V is TRBV28; the match to TRBD2 covers 9 bases. Unmatched junction bases numbered 12, after V lost 6 bases and J lost 2 bases. Per germline, CDR1 MDHEN and CDR2 SYDVKM. CDR3 length: 17 amino acids. This CDR3 reads CASSQVASGGHTDTQYF. CDR3 bases: TGTGCCAGCAGCCAAGTCGCAAGCGGGGGGCACACAGATACGCAGTATTTT.

The rearrangement joins TRBV9 to TRBJ2-5, with D perhaps TRBD1 (6 bases). Germline CDR1 is SGDLS and CDR2 is YYNGEE. The CDR3 spans 15 residues. Trimming cost V 2 bases and J 4 bases, with 15 bases left between them. This chain's CDR3 is CASSVRGNGGETQYF. Here the CDR3 DNA reads TGTGCCAGCAGCGTCAGGGGCAATGGAGGAGAGACCCAGTACTTC.

The chain has TRBV6-1 and TRBJ2-5; tentative D call: TRBD1 (5 bases). V gave up 4 bases and J gave up 5 bases, with 17 bases separating them. The CDR3 loop spans 15 amino acids. CDR1 is MNHNS, CDR2 SASEGT, per germline. The CDR3: CASSGNAIPGETQYF. The CDR3 DNA follows: TGTGCCAGCAGTGGCAACGCAATCCCAGGGGAGACCCAGTACTTC.

This rearrangement joins TRBV7-2 to TRBJ1-1; D is ambiguous. This CDR3 comprises 14 residues. The V gene lost 2 bases and the J gene lost 1 base, with 8 bases spanning the gap. CDR1 and CDR2 (germline): SGHTA, FQGNSA. CDR3 bases: TGTGCCAGCAGCTTAATACCGGAGAACACTGAAGCTTTCTTT. This codes for CASSLIPENTEAFF. Supplemented by reference TRBV7-2 and TRBJ1-1, the full variable domain reads GAGVSQSPSNKVTEKGKDVELRCDPISGHTALYWYRQSLGQGLEFLIYFQGNSAPDKSGLPSDRFSAERTGGSVSTLTIQRTQQEDSAVYLCASSLIPENTEAFFGQGTRLTVV.

The V gene is TRBV5-1, the J gene TRBJ1-2; 7 positions match TRBD1. This CDR3 region has 17 residues. The germline CDR1 and CDR2 sequences are SGHRS and YFSETQ. The trim removed 7 bases at V and 4 bases at J, leaving 19 bases unmatched. For the CDR3, the DNA is TGCGCCAGCTCGACATGGATCTCCGGGACAGCCATCTATGGCTACACCTTC. Translation gives CASSTWISGTAIYGYTF.

The chain is built from TRBV30 and TRBJ1-4; D is undetermined. V was pared by 3 bases and J by 5 bases, with 19 bases between. Germline assignment: CDR1 GTSNPN and CDR2 SVGIG (reference sequence). The CDR3 is 16 residues long. The CDR3 here is CAWSPDRGPENEKLFF. The CDR3 DNA follows: TGTGCCTGGAGCCCAGACCGCGGGCCAGAGAATGAAAAACTGTTTTTT. Using reference TRBV30 and TRBJ1-4 for the parts outside the CDR3, the full variable domain is SQTIHQWPATLVQPVGSPLSLECTVEGTSNPNLYWYRQAAGRGLQLLFYSVGIGQISSEVPQNLSASRPQDRQFILSSKKLLLSDSGFYLCAWSPDRGPENEKLFFGSGTQLSVL.

CDR3 loop: CASSQVIGGAGNTIYF. In DNA, the CDR3 is TGCGCCAGCAGCCAAGTGATCGGTGGAGCCGGAAACACCATATATTTT. The chain uses TRBV4-1 and TRBJ1-3; D is uncertain. The CDR3 sequence is 16 residues long. From germline, CDR1 is MGHRA and CDR2 YSYEKL. With 1 base removed from V and 4 bases from J, the gap between germline ends came to 14 bases.